This entry is about one T cell receptor (beta chain). It may be a read error: a sequence one base away is much more abundant. This entry comes from a study of blood T cells in healthy people across ages. Per the germline V gene, CDR1 is SGHAT and CDR2 is FQDESV (reference sequence). The CDR3 is made up of 16 amino acids. Trimming took off 5 bases at V and 10 bases at J, with 25 bases between the two ends. With a J-beta primer mix and a sample-barcoded 5' primer, a second PCR ran roughly 6 to 11 cycles. TCRdb called the 5' RACE reads again in MiXCR, with one record for every CDR3 protein. The sample records fewer than 2 million distinct CDR3 sequences, about two fifths being singletons.

The J gene is TRBJ2-3, the V gene TRBV11-1, with D tentatively TRBD2 (6 bases). The sequence derives from a human donor in good health. The sample was blood. The DNA of the CDR3 is TGTGCCAGCAGCCCCTACCTCCAGCGGGCGAGTGATCCGCAGTATTTT. It codes for CASSPYLQRASDPQYF.